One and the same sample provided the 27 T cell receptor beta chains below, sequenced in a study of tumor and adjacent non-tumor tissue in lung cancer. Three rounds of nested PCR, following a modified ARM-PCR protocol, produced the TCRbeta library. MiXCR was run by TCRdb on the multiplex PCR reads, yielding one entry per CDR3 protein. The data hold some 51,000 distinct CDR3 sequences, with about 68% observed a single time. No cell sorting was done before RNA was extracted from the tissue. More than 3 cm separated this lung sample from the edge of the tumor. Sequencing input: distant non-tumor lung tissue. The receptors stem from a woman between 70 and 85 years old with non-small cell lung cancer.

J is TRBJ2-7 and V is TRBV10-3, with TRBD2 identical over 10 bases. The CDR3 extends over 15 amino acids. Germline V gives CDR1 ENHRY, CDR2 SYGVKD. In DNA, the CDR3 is TGTATCATCAGTGAGGGGACTAGCGCTTCCTACGAGCAGTACTTC. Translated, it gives CIISEGTSASYEQYF.

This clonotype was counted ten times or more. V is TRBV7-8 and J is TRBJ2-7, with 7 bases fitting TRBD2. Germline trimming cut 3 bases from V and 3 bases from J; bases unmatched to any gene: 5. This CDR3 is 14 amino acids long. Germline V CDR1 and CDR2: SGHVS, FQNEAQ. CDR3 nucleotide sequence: TGTGCCAGCAGCTTTACTAGCGACTACTACGAGCAGTACTTC. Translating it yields CASSFTSDYYEQYF.

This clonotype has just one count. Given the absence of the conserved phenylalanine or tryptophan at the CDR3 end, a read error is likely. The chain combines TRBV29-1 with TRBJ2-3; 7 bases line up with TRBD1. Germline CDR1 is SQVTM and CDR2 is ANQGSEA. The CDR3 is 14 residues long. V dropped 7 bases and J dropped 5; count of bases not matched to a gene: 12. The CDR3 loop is CSASTGQFIDTQYS. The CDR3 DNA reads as TGCAGCGCCTCTACGGGACAGTTCATAGATACGCAGTATTCT.

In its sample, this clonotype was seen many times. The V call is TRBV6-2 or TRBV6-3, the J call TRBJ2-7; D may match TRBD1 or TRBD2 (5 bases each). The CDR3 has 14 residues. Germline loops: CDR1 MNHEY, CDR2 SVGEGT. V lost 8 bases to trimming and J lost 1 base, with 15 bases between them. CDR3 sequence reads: CASSGPGPSYEQYF. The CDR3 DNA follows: TGTGCCAGCTCGGGGCCAGGACCGTCCTACGAGCAGTACTTC.

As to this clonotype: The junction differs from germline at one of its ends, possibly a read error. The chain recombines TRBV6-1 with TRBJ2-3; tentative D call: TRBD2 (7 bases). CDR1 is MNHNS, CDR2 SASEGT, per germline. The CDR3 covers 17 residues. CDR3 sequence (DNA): TGTGTCAGCAGTGAAGCCCGAGGGGGGGACTACACAGATACGCAGTATTTT. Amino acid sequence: CVSSEARGGDYTDTQYF.

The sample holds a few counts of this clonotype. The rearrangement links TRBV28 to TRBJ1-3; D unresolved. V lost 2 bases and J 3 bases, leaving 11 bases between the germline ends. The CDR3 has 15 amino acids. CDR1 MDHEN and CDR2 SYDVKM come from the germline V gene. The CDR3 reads CASSLPGTLGNTIYF. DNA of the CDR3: TGTGCCAGCAGTTTACCCGGAACACTTGGAAACACCATATATTTT. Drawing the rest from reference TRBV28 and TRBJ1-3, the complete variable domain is DVKVTQSSRYLVKRTGEKVFLECVQDMDHENMFWYRQDPGLGLRLIYFSYDVKMKEKGDIPEGYSVSREKKERFSLILESASTNQTSMYLCASSLPGTLGNTIYFGEGSWLTVV.

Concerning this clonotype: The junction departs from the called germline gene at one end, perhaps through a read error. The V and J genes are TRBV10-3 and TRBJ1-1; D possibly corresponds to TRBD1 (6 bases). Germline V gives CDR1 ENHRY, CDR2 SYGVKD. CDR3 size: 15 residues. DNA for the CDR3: TGTGCCATCAGTGAGTGCCAGGGGCTCGGCACTGAAGCTTCCTTT. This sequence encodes CAISECQGLGTEASF.

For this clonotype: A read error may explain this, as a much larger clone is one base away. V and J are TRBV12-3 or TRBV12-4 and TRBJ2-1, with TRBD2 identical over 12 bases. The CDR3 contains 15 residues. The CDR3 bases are TGTGCCAGCAGCCCGACTAGCGGGGGCTACAATGAGCAGTCCTTC. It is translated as CASSPTSGGYNEQSF.

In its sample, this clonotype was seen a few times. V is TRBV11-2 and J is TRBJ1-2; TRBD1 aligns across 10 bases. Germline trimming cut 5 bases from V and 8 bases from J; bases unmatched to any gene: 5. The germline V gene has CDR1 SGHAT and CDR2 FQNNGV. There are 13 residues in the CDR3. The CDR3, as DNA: TGTGCCAGCAGCAAAGGGACAGGGGAAGGCTACACCTTC. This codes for CASSKGTGEGYTF.

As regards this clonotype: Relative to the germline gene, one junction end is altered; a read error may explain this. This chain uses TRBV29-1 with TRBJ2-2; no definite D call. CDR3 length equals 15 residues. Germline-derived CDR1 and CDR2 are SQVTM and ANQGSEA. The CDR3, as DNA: TGCAGCACCCTTAGCAGCGTAGAGAACCCCGGTGAGCTGTTATTT. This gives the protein CSTLSSVENPGELLF.

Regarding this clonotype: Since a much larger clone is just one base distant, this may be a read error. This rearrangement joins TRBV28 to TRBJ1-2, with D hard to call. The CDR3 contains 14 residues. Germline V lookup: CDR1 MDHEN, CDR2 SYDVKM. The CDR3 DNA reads TGTGACAGCAGTTTTTGGCAGGCCAACTATGGCTACACCTTC. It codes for CDSSFWQANYGYTF.

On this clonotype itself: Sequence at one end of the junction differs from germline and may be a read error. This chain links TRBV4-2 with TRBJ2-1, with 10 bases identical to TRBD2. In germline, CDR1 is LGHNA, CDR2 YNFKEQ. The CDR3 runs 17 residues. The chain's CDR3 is CASSPWAGLASYNEQLF. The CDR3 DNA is TGTGCCAGCAGCCCATGGGCGGGACTAGCGTCTTACAATGAGCAGTTATTC.

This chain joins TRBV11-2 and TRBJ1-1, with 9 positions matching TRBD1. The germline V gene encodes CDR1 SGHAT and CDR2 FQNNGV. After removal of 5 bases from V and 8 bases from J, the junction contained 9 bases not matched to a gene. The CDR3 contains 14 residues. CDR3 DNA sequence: TGTGCCAGCAGCCTATGCTCGACAGGGGGAGAAGCTTTCTTT. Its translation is CASSLCSTGGEAFF.

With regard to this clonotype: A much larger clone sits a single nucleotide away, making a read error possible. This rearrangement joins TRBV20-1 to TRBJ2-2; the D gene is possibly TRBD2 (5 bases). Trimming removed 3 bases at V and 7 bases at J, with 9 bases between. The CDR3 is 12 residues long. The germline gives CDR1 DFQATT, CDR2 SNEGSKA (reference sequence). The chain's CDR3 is CSARGDNGELFF. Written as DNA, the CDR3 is TGCAGTGCTAGGGGAGACAACGGGGAGCTGTTTTTT.

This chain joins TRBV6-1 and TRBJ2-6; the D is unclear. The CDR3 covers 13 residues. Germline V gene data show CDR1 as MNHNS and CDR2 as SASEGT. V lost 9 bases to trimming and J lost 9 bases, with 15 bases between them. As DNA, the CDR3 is TGTGCCAGTGATTTAAATGGGTTCAACGTCCTGACTTTC. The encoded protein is CASDLNGFNVLTF.

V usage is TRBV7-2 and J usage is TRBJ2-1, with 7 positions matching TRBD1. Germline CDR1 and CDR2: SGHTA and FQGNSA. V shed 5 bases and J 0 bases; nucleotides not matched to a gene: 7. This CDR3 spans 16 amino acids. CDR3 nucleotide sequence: TGTGCCAGCAGCCCCAGACAGGGTGGCTCCTACAATGAGCAGTTCTTC. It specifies CASSPRQGGSYNEQFF.

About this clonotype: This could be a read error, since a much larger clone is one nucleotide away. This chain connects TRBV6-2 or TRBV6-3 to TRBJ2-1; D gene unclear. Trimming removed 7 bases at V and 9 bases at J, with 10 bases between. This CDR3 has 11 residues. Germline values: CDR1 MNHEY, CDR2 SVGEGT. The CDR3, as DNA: TGTGCCAGCACTCTAGGCCGTGAGCAGTTCTTC. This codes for CASTLGREQFF.

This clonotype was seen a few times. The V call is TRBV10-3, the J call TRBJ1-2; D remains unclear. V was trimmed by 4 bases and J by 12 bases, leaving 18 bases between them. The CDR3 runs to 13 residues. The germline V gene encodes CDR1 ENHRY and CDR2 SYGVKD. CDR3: CAISVSVRYGHTF. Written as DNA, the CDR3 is TGTGCCATCAGTGTCAGTGTCCGCTATGGTCACACCTTC.

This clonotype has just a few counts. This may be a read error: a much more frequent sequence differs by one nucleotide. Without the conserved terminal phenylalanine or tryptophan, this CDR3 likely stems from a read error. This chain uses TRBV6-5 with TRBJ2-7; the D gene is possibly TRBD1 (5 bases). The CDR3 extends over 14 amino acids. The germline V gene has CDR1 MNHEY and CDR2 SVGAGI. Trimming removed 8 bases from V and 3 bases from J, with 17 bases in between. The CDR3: CASGAGRLSYEQYL. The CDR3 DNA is TGTGCCAGCGGGGCAGGGCGGTTAAGCTACGAGCAGTACCTC.

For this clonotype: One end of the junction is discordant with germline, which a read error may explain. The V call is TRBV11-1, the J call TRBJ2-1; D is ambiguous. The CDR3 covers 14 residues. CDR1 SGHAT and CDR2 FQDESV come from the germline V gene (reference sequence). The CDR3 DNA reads TGTGCCAGCAGCCCCTGGCGGTCCTACATTGAGCAGTTCTTC. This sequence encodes CASSPWRSYIEQFF.

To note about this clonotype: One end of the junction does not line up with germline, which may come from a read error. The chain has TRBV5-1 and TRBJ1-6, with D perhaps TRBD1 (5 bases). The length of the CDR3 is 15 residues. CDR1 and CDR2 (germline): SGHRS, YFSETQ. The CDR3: CTRRDGNLYNSPLHF. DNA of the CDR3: TGCACCAGGAGGGACGGGAACTTGTATAATTCACCCCTCCACTTT.

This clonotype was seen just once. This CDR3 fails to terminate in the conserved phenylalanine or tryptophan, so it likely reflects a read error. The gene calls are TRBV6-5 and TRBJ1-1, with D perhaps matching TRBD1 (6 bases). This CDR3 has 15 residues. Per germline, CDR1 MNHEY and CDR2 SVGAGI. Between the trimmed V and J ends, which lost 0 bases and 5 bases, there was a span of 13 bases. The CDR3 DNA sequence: TGTGCCAGCAGTTACTCGCGGGGGCGCGCGACTGAAGCTTTCTTA. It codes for CASSYSRGRATEAFL.

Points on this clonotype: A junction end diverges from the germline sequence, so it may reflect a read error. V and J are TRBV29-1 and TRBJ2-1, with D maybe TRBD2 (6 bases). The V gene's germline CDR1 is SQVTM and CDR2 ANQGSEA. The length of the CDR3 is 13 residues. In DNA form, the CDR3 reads TGCAGCGTTCGACTAGATTTGGTCAATGAGCAATTCTTT. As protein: CSVRLDLVNEQFF.

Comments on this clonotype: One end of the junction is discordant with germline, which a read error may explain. The CDR3 sequence is CAISYVGTEQFF. The DNA for the CDR3 is TGTGCCATCAGTTACGTTGGGACTGAGCAGTTCTTC. This sequence joins TRBV6-5 and TRBJ2-1; D is tentatively TRBD1 or TRBD2 (5 bases each). The CDR3 is 12 amino acids. Germline V CDR1 and CDR2: MNHEY, SVGAGI.

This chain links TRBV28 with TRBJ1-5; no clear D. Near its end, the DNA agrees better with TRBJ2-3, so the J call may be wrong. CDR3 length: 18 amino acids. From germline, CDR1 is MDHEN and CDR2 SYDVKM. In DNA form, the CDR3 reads TGTGCCAGCAGTTTAAAACGCCGTAGCCTGGATAGCAATCAGCCCCAGTATTTT. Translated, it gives CASSLKRRSLDSNQPQYF.

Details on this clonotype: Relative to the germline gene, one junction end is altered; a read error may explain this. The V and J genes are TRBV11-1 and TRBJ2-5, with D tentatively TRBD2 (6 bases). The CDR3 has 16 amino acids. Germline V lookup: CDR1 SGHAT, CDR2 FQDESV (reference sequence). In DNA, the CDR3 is TGTACCAGCGGGTCACGGACCAGCGGGCACCAAGAGGCCCAGTACTTC. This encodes CTSGSRTSGHQEAQYF.

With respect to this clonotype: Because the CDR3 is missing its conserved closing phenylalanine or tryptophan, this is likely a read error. This chain's CDR3 is CSSSEWSTLNTEAFL. CDR3 DNA: TGCTCCAGCAGCGAGTGGAGCACTCTGAACACTGAAGCTTTCTTA. The chain uses TRBV10-2 and TRBJ1-1; D is ambiguous. The V gene's germline CDR1 is WSHSY and CDR2 SAAADI. The length of the CDR3 is 15 residues.